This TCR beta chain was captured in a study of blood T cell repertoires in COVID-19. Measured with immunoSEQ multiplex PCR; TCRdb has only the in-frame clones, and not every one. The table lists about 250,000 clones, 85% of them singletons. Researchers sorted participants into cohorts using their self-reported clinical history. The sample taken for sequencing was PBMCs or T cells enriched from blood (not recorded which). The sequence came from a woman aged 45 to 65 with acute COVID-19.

CDR3 amino acids: CASLRPLNTEAFF. DNA of the CDR3: TGTGCCAGCCTGAGGCCCCTGAACACTGAAGCTTTCTTT. V is TRBV2 and J is TRBJ1-1; D gene ambiguous. V lost 8 bases and J 0 bases, leaving 10 bases between the germline ends. Looked up from germline, CDR1 is SNHLY and CDR2 is FYNNEI. The CDR3 length is 13 residues.